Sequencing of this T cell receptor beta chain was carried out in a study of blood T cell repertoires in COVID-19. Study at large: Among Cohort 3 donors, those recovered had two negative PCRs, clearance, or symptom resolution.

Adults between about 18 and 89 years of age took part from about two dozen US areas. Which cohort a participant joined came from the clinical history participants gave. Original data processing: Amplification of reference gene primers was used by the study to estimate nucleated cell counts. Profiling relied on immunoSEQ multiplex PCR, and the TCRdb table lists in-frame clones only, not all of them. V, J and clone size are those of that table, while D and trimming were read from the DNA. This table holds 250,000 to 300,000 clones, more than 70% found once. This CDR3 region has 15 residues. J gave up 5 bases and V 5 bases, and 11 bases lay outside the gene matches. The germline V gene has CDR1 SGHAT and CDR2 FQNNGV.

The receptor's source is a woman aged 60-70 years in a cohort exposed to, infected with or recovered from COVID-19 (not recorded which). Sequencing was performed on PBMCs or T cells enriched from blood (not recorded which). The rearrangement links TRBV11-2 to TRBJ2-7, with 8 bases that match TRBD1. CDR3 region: CASSPDRERYNEQYF. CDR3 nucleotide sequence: TGTGCCAGCAGCCCGGACAGGGAAAGATACAACGAGCAGTACTTC.